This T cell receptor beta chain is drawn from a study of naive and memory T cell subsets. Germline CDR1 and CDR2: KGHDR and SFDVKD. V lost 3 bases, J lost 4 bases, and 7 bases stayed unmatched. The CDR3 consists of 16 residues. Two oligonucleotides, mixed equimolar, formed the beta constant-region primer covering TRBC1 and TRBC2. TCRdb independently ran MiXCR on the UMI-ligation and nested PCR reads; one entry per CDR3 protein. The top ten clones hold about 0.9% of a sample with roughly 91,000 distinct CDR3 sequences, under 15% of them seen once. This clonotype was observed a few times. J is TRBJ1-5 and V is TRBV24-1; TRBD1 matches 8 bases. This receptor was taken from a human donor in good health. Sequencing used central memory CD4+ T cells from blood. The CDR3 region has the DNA TGTGCCACCAGTGATCCCGGACAGGGCCAGAATCAGCCCCAGCATTTT. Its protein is CATSDPGQGQNQPQHF.